The T cell receptor (beta chain) described here comes from a study of response to subunit inactivated influenza vaccine. Notes on the study in general: T cells newly recruited by each seasonal influenza vaccination are few, the authors suggested.

At least ten counts were recorded for this clonotype. The antigen is unknown. Trimming stripped 8 bases from V and 3 bases from J, with 14 bases between. The CDR3 length is 14 residues. Germline assignment: CDR1 SNHLY and CDR2 FYNNEI. TCRdb analysed the RT-PCR reads with MiXCR anew, one entry per CDR3 protein. The sample has approximately 490,000 distinct CDR3 sequences, approximately 7.8% seen once. The sequencing used PBMCs from blood, collected roughly 24 months after vaccination. The clonotype comes from a man between 50 and 69 years old who received an inactivated influenza vaccine. The chain is built from TRBV2 and TRBJ2-4; D remains unclear. The CDR3 loop reads CASSLWGNKNIQYF. CDR3 in DNA: TGTGCCAGCTCCCTATGGGGTAACAAAAACATTCAGTACTTC.